What follows is one TCR beta chain and its context. The target of this receptor is not known. Per-base quality was not reported, and no clone a single base away is much larger than it. Library prep was done by the immunoSEQ multiplex PCR assay. TCR beta CDR3 sequencing was performed on DNA from the cultured, isolated CD4+ T cells. The authors processed their data as follows. Non-productive TCR sequences were removed and reads were trimmed to the CDR3 region, keeping CDR3s of at least 7 amino acids. Antigen-specific clonotypes were identified using the MANAFEST web app by comparison of expansion in peptide wells against reference cultures. For clones to be considered positive, expansion at FDR<0.05 versus reference and all other wells, an odds ratio above 5, and a frequency above 0.1% in two replicate wells were required. A clonotype was called cross-reactive if it was significantly expanded both in SARS-CoV-2 spike wells and in at least one common cold coronavirus spike condition. CDR3 similarity was assessed by Levenshtein distance with the stringdist R package, and unrooted trees were built with ape in R 3.6.1. TCRdb took over this immuneACCESS table, retaining in-frame rearrangements with V and J assigned. Such tables are incomplete; in checked studies, under half of the missing clones stem from an unresolved V gene, and the remainder is unexplained. That table is the source of V, J and clone size, and D and trimming were worked out from the DNA. The sample profile shows 22,000 or so clones; 75% to 85% of them were found once. Roughly two fifths of the sample belongs to the ten largest clones.

The record originates from a study of vaccination effects on CD4 cells after COVID-19 (dated by TCRdb to 2022 to 2024). The study in broad terms: Each participant received two doses of an mRNA SARS-CoV-2 vaccine, either BNT162b2 or mRNA-1273. In both COVID-19 convalescent patients and infection-naive vaccine recipients, the study compared SARS-CoV-2 spike-specific CD4+ TCR repertoires from before mRNA vaccination with those from after it. In the study, cultures from other donors were sequenced using the Oncomine TCR Beta short-read assay on an Illumina iSeq 100. The full study included approximately nine COVID-19 convalescent patients and a handful of SARS-CoV-2-naive healthy vaccine recipients. Pre-vaccine samples were drawn from two convalescent patients 16 days and one week before the first dose, at 142 and 148 days after COVID-19 diagnosis. General findings and caveats noted by the study authors: In convalescent patients, the post-vaccine spike-reactive repertoire consisted mainly of new vaccine-induced clones, largely distinct from infection-induced clones. Both infection-induced and vaccine-induced clones contracted markedly at late post-vaccination timepoints, which is consistent with waning T cell responses. The study was limited by a small number of convalescent patients, and early post-infection timepoints were lacking.

To identify antigen-specific CD4+ T cell clonotypes by their expansion, the ViraFEST assay first stimulated PBMC with viral peptide pools and then applied TCR sequencing. After 10 to 11 days of culture, CD4+ T cells were isolated with the EasySep CD4+ T cell isolation kit. PCR-confirmed SARS-CoV-2 infection had occurred in convalescent patients between March and December 2020, before the Alpha, Beta and Delta variants emerged in the United States. About 2.1 million PBMC per well were cultured in IMDM with about 5.1% human AB serum, around 10 IU/ml IL-2 and gentamicin, plus 10 ug/ml peptides. On days 3 and 7, half of the culture medium was replaced with fresh IL-2-containing medium. Unless noted otherwise, every peptide stimulation condition was grown in triplicate wells. Using Ficoll-Paque Plus gradient centrifugation, PBMC were separated from whole blood and then either used fresh or cryopreserved at -140C. The QIAamp micro DNA kit was used to extract genomic DNA from the cultured CD4+ T cells.

The sequenced sample was CD4+ T cells from PBMCs cultured with a peptide pool, obtained before COVID-19 vaccination. The TCR originated in a human donor who had a prior SARS-CoV-2 infection.

At the DNA level, the sequence is TGTGCCAGCTCAGAAGGGGGAGCCGCCTACGAGCAGTACTTC. Its protein is CASSEGGAAYEQYF. The rearranged chain carries TRBV18 and TRBJ2-7, and perhaps TRBD1 as D gene, on 6 matching bases. Between the V and J ends, shortened by 5 bases and 2 bases respectively, the junction contains 13 bases. The CDR3 has 14 amino acids, counting the end cysteine and phenylalanine. The DNA shown is the 42-base CDR3, in frame from base 1. The CDR1 and CDR2 encoded by the germline V gene are KGHSH and LQKENI.